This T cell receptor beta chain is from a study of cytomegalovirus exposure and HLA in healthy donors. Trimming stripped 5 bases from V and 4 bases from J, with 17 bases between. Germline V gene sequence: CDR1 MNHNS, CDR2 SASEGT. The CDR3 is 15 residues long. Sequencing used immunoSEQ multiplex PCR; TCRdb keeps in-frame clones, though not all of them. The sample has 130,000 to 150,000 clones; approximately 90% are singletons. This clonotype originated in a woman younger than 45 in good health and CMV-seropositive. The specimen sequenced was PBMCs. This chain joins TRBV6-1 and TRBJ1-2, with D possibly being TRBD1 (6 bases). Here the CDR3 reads CASSSAGALTYGYTF. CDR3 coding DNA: TGTGCCAGCAGTTCCGCAGGGGCCCTAACCTATGGCTACACCTTC.